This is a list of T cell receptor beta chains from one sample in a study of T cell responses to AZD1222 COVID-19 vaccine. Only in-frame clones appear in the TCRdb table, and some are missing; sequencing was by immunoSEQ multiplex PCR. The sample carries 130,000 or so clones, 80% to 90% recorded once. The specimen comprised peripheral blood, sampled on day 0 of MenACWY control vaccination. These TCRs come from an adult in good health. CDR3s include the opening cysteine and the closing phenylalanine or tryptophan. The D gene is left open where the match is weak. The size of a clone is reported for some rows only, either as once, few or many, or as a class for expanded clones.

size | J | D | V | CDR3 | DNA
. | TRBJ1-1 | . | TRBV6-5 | CASSQTAPMNTEAFF | TGTGCCAGCAGCCAGACAGCTCCGATGAACACTGAAGCTTTCTTT
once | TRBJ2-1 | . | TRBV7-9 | CASSPIRRNEQFF | TGTGCCAGCAGCCCCATAAGACGCAATGAGCAGTTCTTC
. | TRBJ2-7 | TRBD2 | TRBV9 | CASSVGSGSSYEQYF | TGTGCCAGCAGCGTAGGTAGCGGGAGCTCCTACGAGCAGTACTTC
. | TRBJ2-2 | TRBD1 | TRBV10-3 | CAINGQGDTGELFF | TGTGCCATCAACGGACAGGGGGACACCGGGGAGCTGTTTTTT
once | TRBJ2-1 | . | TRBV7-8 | CASSYTSTSYNEQFF | TGTGCCAGCAGCTATACTAGCACGAGCTACAATGAGCAGTTCTTC
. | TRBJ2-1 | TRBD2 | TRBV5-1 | CASSLTSGRAIEQFF | TGCGCCAGCAGCTTAACTAGCGGGAGGGCCATTGAGCAGTTCTTC
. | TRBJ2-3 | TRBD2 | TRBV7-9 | CASSSRDSGGGDTQYF | TGTGCCAGCAGCTCCAGAGATAGCGGGGGAGGGGATACGCAGTATTTT
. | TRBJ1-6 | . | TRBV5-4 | CASSLGGRSLNSPLHF | TGTGCCAGCAGCTTGGGAGGACGCAGCCTTAATTCACCCCTCCACTTT
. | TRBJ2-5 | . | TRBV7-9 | CASSLVAVQETQYF | TGTGCCAGCAGCTTAGTAGCGGTCCAAGAGACCCAGTACTTC
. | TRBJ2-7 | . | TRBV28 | CASSLYDTTYEQYF | TGTGCCAGCAGTTTATACGACACCACCTACGAGCAGTACTTC
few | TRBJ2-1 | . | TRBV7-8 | CASSLDETAYNEQFF | TGTGCCAGCAGCTTAGACGAAACGGCCTACAATGAGCAGTTCTTC
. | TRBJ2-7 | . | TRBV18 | CASSQGTDYEQYF | TGTGCCAGCTCACAAGGGACGGACTACGAGCAGTACTTC
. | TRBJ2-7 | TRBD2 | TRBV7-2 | CASSSHGTSGKGEQYF | TGTGCCAGCAGCTCCCATGGGACTAGCGGGAAAGGGGAGCAGTACTTC
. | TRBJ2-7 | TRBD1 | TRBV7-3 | CASSPDRVEQYF | TGTGCCAGCAGCCCAGACAGGGTCGAGCAGTACTTC
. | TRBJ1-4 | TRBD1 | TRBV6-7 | CAGQGWSGEKLFF | TGTGCCGGACAGGGGTGGTCGGGTGAAAAACTGTTTTTT
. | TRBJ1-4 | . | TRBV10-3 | CAIRATDTNEKLFF | TGTGCCATCAGAGCGACGGACACTAATGAAAAACTGTTTTTT
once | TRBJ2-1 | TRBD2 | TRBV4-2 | CASSQTTGTREEQFF | TGTGCCAGCAGCCAAACCACCGGGACTAGGGAAGAGCAGTTCTTC
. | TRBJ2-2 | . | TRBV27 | CASRGPNTGELFF | TGTGCCAGCAGGGGCCCGAACACCGGGGAGCTGTTTTTT
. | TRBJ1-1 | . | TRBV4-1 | CASSLRPTGFGEAFF | TGCGCCAGCAGCCTTAGACCCACAGGGTTTGGTGAAGCTTTCTTT
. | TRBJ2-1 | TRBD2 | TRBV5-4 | CASSSGLVGGLAEQFF | TGTGCCAGCAGCTCCGGGCTGGTGGGAGGGTTGGCTGAGCAGTTCTTC
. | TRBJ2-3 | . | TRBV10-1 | CATALGGEGTDTQYF | TGCGCCACCGCCCTGGGGGGAGAGGGCACAGATACGCAGTATTTT
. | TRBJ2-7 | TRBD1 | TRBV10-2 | CASTPGQGAGEQYF | TGCGCCAGCACCCCGGGACAGGGGGCTGGCGAGCAGTACTTC
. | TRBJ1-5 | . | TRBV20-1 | CSASSGPSKQPQHF | TGCAGTGCTAGTTCAGGGCCGTCTAAACAGCCCCAGCATTTT
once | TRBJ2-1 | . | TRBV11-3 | CASSLEGFLSSYNEQFF | TGTGCCAGCAGCTTGGAAGGGTTCTTGAGCTCCTACAATGAGCAGTTCTTC
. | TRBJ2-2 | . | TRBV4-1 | CASSQEARDTGELFF | TGCGCCAGCAGCCAAGAAGCGCGGGACACCGGGGAGCTGTTTTTT
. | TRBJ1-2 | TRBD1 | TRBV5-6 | CASSLDPRGGGYTF | TGTGCCAGCAGCTTGGACCCCAGGGGGGGTGGCTACACCTTC
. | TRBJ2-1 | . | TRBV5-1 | CASSSSSYNEQFF | TGCGCCAGCAGCAGTAGCTCCTACAATGAGCAGTTCTTC
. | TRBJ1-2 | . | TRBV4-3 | CASSQDREGNYGYTF | TGCGCCAGCAGCCAAGATAGGGAGGGGAACTATGGCTACACCTTC
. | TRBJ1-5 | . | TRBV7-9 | CASSLGHSPVQPQHF | TGTGCCAGCAGCCTCGGACACTCCCCAGTCCAGCCCCAGCATTTT
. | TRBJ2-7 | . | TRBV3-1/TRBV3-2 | CASSQVSHEQYF | TGTGCCAGCAGCCAAGTTTCCCACGAGCAGTACTTC
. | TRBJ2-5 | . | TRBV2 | CASNRDIEETQYF | TGTGCCAGCAATAGGGACATAGAAGAGACCCAGTACTTC
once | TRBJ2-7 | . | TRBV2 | CASSGLGGSGEQYF | TGTGCCAGCAGTGGTCTAGGGGGGAGTGGTGAGCAGTACTTC
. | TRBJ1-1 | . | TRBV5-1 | CASTFLAGTEAFF | TGCGCCAGCACCTTCCTTGCGGGAACTGAAGCTTTCTTT
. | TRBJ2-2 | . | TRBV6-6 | CASSHITGELFF | TGTGCCAGCAGTCACATTACCGGGGAGCTGTTTTTT
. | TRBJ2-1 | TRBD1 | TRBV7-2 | CASRPGGRGYNEQFF | TGTGCCAGCAGACCAGGGGGCAGGGGCTACAATGAGCAGTTCTTC
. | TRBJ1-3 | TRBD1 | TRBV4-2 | CASSLTGTVISGNTIYF | TGTGCCAGCAGCCTCACCGGGACAGTGATCTCTGGAAACACCATATATTTT
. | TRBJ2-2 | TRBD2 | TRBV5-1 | CASSSGLAGNTGELFF | TGCGCCAGCAGCTCCGGACTAGCGGGAAACACCGGGGAGCTGTTTTTT
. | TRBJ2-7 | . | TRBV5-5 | CASSLAAYEQYF | TGTGCCAGCAGCTTGGCCGCCTACGAGCAGTACTTC
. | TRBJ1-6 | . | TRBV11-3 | CASSLGEGAFSPLHF | TGTGCCAGCAGCTTAGGAGAAGGGGCTTTCTCACCCCTCCACTTT
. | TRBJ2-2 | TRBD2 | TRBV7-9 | CASSSLASTGELFF | TGTGCCAGCAGCTCACTAGCGAGCACCGGGGAGCTGTTTTTT
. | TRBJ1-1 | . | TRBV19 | CASSPWAGPEAFF | TGTGCCAGTAGCCCCTGGGCAGGCCCTGAAGCTTTCTTT
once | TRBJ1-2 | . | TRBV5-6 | CASSEGTYGYTF | TGTGCCAGCAGCGAGGGTACCTATGGCTACACCTTC
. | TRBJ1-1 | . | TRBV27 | CGSTPPASGDYNTEAFF | TGTGGCAGCACTCCCCCGGCCAGCGGGGACTATAACACTGAAGCTTTCTTT
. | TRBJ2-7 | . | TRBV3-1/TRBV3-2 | CASSQDTRARYEQYF | TGTGCCAGCAGCCAAGATACAAGGGCGAGATACGAGCAGTACTTC
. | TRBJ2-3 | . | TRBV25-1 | CASSGGAGASTDTQYF | TGTGCCAGCAGCGGAGGGGCCGGCGCTAGCACAGATACGCAGTATTTT
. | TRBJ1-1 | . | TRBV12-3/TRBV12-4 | CASRFGTTEAFF | TGTGCCAGCAGATTCGGGACCACTGAAGCTTTCTTT
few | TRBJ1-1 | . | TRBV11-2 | CASSFEGKNTEAFF | TGTGCCAGCAGCTTCGAGGGGAAGAACACTGAAGCTTTCTTT
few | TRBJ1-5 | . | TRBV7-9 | CASSLGPGQPQHF | TGTGCCAGCAGCTTAGGCCCAGGGCAGCCCCAGCATTTT
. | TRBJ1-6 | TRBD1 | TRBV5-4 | CASSLGITGGRNSPLHF | TGTGCCAGCAGCCTTGGAATCACAGGGGGGAGGAATTCACCCCTCCACTTT
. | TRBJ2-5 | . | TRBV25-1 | CASQPLRGRETQYF | TGTGCCAGCCAACCCCTTCGGGGGCGAGAGACCCAGTACTTC
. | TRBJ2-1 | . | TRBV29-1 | CSVDTGVDYNEQFF | TGCAGCGTTGATACGGGAGTTGACTACAATGAGCAGTTCTTC
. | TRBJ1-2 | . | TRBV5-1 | CASNEGGYGYTF | TGCGCCAGCAACGAGGGAGGCTATGGCTACACCTTC
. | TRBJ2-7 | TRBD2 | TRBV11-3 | CASSFIERERKEQYF | TGTGCCAGCAGCTTTATCGAGCGGGAGCGAAAAGAGCAGTACTTC